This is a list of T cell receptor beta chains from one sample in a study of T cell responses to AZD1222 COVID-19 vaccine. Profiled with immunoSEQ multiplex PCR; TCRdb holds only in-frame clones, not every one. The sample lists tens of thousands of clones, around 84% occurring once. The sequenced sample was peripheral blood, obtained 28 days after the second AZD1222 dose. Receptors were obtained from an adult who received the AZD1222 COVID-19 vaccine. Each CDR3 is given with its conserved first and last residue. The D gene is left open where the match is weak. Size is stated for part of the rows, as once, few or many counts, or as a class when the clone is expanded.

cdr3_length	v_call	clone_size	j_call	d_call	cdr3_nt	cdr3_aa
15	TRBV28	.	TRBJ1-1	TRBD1	TGTGCCAGCACTCTAAGTGGTCAGGGGGCCACTGAAGCTTTCTTT	CASTLSGQGATEAFF
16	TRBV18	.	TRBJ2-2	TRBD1	TGTGCCAGCTCACCACCGGGGACAGCCTCGCCCGGGGAGCTGTTTTTT	CASSPPGTASPGELFF
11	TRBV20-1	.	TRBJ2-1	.	TGCAGTGCTCCCGGGAACCTTGAGCAGTTCTTC	CSAPGNLEQFF
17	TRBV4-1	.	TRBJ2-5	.	TGCGCCAGCAGCCAGACATTGGGTCCAGCGTTGGAAGAGACCCAGTACTTC	CASSQTLGPALEETQYF
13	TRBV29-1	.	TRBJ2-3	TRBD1	TGCAGCGCGCCCAGGGGGAGCACAGATACGCAGTATTTT	CSAPRGSTDTQYF
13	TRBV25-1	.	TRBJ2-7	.	TGTGCCAGCAGTGTTGCAGGGGGGGGTGAGCAGTACTTC	CASSVAGGGEQYF
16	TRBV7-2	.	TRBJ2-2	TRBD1	TGTGCCAGCAGCTCCATGGGGACAGCGAACACCGGGGAGCTGTTTTTT	CASSSMGTANTGELFF
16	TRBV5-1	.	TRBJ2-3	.	TGCGCCAGCAGCAACTCCGGGGCTTCTAGCACAGATACGCAGTATTTT	CASSNSGASSTDTQYF
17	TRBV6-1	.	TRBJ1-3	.	TGTGCCAGCAGTGCCAGAGGGTACACTTACTCTGGAAACACCATATATTTT	CASSARGYTYSGNTIYF
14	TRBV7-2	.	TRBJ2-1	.	TGTGCCAGCAGCTTCGACCGGAAGGGAAATGAGCAGTTCTTC	CASSFDRKGNEQFF
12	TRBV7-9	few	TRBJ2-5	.	TGTGCCAGCAGCTTATCGGACGAGACCCAGTACTTC	CASSLSDETQYF
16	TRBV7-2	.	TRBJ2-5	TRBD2	TGTGCCAGCAGAACAATTTGGCTAGCGGGAGGAGGGACCCAGTACTTC	CASRTIWLAGGGTQYF
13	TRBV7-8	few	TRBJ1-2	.	TGTGCCAGCAGCAACCGAATCAGGGACGGCTACACCTTC	CASSNRIRDGYTF
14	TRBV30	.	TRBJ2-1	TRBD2	TGTGCCTGTTCGGCGGGGGGACCCTACAATGAGCAGTTCTTC	CACSAGGPYNEQFF
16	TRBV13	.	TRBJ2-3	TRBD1	TGTGCCAGCAGCTTAGGCCGAGGGACAGGCGGGGATACGCAGTATTTT	CASSLGRGTGGDTQYF
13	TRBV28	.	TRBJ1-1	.	TGTGCCAGCAGTCCCCCCAGGAACACTGAAGCTTTCTTT	CASSPPRNTEAFF
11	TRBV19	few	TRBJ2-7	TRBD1	TGTGCCAGTTCCAGGGGGCATGAGCAGTACTTC	CASSRGHEQYF
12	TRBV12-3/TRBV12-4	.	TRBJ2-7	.	TGTGCCAGCAGTCTCGGTGCGATGGAGCAGTACTTC	CASSLGAMEQYF
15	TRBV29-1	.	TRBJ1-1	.	TGCAGCGTCGAAACCACAGGGCGCCTGAACACTGAAGCTTTCTTT	CSVETTGRLNTEAFF
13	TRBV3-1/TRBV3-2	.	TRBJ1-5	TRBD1	TGTGCCAGCCAAGGGACAGATAGCCAGCCCCAGCATTTT	CASQGTDSQPQHF
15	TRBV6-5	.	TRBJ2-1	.	TGTGCCAGCAGTTACTCGGCGACTAGAAACAATGAGCAGTTCTTC	CASSYSATRNNEQFF
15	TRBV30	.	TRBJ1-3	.	TGTGCCTGGACACTCGGCGGGGGCACGGGAAACACCATATATTTT	CAWTLGGGTGNTIYF
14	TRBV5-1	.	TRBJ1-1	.	TGCGCCAGCAGCTTGTCCAGGGGGAACACTGAAGCTTTCTTT	CASSLSRGNTEAFF
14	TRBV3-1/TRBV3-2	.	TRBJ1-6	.	TGTGCCAGCAGCCAAGGTTTCTCATATTCACCCCTCCACTTT	CASSQGFSYSPLHF
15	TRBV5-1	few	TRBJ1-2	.	TGCGCCAGCGGAGGATCTGGGACGGTGGGAGAGGGCTACACCTTC	CASGGSGTVGEGYTF
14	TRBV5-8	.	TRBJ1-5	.	TGTGCCAGCAGCCCGTGGGAGGGCAATCAGCCCCAGCATTTT	CASSPWEGNQPQHF
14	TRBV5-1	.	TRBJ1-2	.	TGCGCCAGCAGGGACGCGTTAGCTAACTATGGCTACACCTTC	CASRDALANYGYTF
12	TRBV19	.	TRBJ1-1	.	TGTGCCAGTAGTATGGGGACCACTGAAGCTTTCTTT	CASSMGTTEAFF
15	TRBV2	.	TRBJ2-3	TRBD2	TGTGCCAGCACCCCAGCGGGGGAGCCCACAGATACGCAGTATTTT	CASTPAGEPTDTQYF
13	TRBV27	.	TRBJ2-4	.	TGTGCCAGCAGTTTCTCGGTAGGAGACATTCAGTACTTC	CASSFSVGDIQYF
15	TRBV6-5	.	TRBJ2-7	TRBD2	TGTGCCAGCAGTTACGCTAGCGGGGCCGGCTACGAGCAGTACTTC	CASSYASGAGYEQYF
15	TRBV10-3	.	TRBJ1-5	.	TGTGCCATCAGTGAAGACCAGGGAGGCAATCAGCCCCAGCATTTT	CAISEDQGGNQPQHF
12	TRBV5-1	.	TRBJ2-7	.	TGCGCCAGCAGCTTAGGCCATAACGAGCAGTACTTC	CASSLGHNEQYF
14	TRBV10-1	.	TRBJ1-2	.	TGCGCCAGCAGTGAGTCCGGCAGGGACTATGGCTACACCTTC	CASSESGRDYGYTF
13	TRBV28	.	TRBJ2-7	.	TGTGCCAGCACCCCAGGTGGGGTCCACGAGCAGTACTTC	CASTPGGVHEQYF
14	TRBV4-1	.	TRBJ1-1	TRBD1	TGCGCCAGCAGCATACGACAGGGGAACACTGAAGCTTTCTTT	CASSIRQGNTEAFF
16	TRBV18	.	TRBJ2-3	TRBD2	TGTGCCAGCTCACCGGGGACTAGCGGGTCTGCAGATACGCAGTATTTT	CASSPGTSGSADTQYF
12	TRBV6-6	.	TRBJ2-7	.	TGTGCCAGCAGCCCGGCGCACTACGAGCAGTACTTC	CASSPAHYEQYF
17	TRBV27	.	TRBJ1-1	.	TGTGCCAGCAGTTTATCCGGCAGCTTCTATATGAACACTGAAGCTTTCTTT	CASSLSGSFYMNTEAFF
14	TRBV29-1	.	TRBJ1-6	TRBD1	TGCAGCGTTCGATCCGGGACAGATAATTCACCCCTCCACTTT	CSVRSGTDNSPLHF
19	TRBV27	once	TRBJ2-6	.	TGTGCCAGCAGTTCACGCCCGGGACTCCACAGCTCTGGGGCCAACGTCCTGACTTTC	CASSSRPGLHSSGANVLTF
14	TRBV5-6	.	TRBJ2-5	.	TGTGCCAGCAGCAAACGACAGCTACAAGAGACCCAGTACTTC	CASSKRQLQETQYF
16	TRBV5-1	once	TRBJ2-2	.	TGCGCCAGCAGCTCAGGGGGGAACCTGAACACCGGGGAGCTGTTTTTT	CASSSGGNLNTGELFF
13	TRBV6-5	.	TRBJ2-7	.	TGTGCCAGCCGGGGGGCACAGATCTACGAGCAGTACTTC	CASRGAQIYEQYF
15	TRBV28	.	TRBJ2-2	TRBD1	TGTGCCAGCAGCCCCCCGGGACAGGGCGGCGGGGAGCTGTTTTTT	CASSPPGQGGGELFF
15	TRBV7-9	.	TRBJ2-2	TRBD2	TGTGCCGTCCAGGGGGGACTAGCGGGCGCCGGGGAGCTGTTTTTT	CAVQGGLAGAGELFF
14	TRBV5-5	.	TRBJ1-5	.	TGTGCCAGCAGCTTGGACAGTGGCAATCAGCCCCAGCATTTT	CASSLDSGNQPQHF
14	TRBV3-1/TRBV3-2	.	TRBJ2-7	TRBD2	TGTGCCAGCAGGGCGACTAGCGGGAGCTACGAGCAGTACTTC	CASRATSGSYEQYF
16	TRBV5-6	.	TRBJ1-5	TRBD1	TGTGCCAGCAGCTGGGGACAGTCTCAAGAGGATCAGCCCCAGCATTTT	CASSWGQSQEDQPQHF
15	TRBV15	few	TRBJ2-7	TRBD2	TGTGCCACCAGCAACCAGCGGGGGGGCGGTTACGAGCAGTACTTC	CATSNQRGGGYEQYF
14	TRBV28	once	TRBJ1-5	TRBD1	TGTGCCAGCAGTATGACAGGGCGCAGGGGGGCCCAGCATTTT	CASSMTGRRGAQHF
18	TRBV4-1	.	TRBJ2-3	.	TGCGCCAGCAGCCAAGATTCCCCCGACGGAGGTTTGAGAGATACGCAGTATTTT	CASSQDSPDGGLRDTQYF
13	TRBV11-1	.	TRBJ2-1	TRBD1	TGTGCCAGCAGCTGGGACAGGGGTTATGAGCAGTTCTTC	CASSWDRGYEQFF
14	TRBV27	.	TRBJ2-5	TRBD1	TGTGCCAGCAGTCCTTGGACAGGGGGGGAGACCCAGTACTTC	CASSPWTGGETQYF
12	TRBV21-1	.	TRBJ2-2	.	TGTGCCAGCAGTTCGGAGGGCGGGGAGCTGTTTTTT	CASSSEGGELFF